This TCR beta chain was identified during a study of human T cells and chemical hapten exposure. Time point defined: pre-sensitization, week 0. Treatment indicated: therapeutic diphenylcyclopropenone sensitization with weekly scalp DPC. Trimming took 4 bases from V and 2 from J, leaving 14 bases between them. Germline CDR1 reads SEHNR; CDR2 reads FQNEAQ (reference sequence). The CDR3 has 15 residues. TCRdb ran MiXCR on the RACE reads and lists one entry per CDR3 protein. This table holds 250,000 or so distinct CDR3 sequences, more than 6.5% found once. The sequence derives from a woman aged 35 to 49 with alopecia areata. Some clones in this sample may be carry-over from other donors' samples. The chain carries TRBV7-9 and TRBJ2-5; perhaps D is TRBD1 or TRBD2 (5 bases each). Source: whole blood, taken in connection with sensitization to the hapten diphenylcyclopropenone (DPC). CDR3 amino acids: CASSYQGRLQETQYF. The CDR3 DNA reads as TGTGCCAGCAGCTACCAGGGACGCCTACAAGAGACCCAGTACTTC. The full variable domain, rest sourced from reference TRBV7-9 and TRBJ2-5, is DTGVSQNPRHKITKRGQNVTFRCDPISEHNRLYWYRQTLGQGPEFLTYFQNEAQLEKSRLLSDRFSAERPKGSFSTLEIQRTEQGDSAMYLCASSYQGRLQETQYFGPGTRLLVL.